This T cell receptor (beta chain) was identified during a study of T cells in Graves' hyperthyroidism and ophthalmopathy. Overall study results and limits: Onset of ophthalmopathy came a median approximately 6.8 months after the model predicted it.

Researchers took RNA transcripts and amplified the TCR beta CDR3 regions from them. The primer set for the first-round RT-PCR of the TCR CDR3 was HTBI. TCRdb processed the multiplex PCR reads anew with MiXCR; each CDR3 protein has one entry. The sample includes about 590,000 distinct CDR3 sequences, 15% to 19% of them seen just once. V lost 2 bases and J lost 0, with 11 bases in between. Germline CDR1 reads DFQATT; CDR2 reads SNEGSKA (reference sequence). The CDR3 length is 15 residues. A word on this clonotype: Its matching antigen is unknown.

If no ophthalmopathy progression occurred within 18 months, Graves' hyperthyroidism was stable. Exclusions: uncontrolled infection, other autoimmune disease, pregnancy, lactation. Clinical symptoms, serum thyroxine and TRAb, thyroid ultrasound and orbital computed tomography were used for the diagnoses. The sample was blood. The receptor was isolated from a woman in her 30s with Graves' hyperthyroidism. The J gene is TRBJ2-1, the V gene TRBV20-1, with D possibly TRBD1 on 5 matching bases. For the CDR3, the DNA is TGCAGTGCTAGAAGAACAGGTAGCTCCTACAATGAGCAGTTCTTC. Amino acid sequence: CSARRTGSSYNEQFF.